This T cell receptor beta chain was sequenced during a study of cytomegalovirus exposure and HLA in healthy donors. The germline V gene encodes CDR1 LNHDA and CDR2 SQIVND (reference sequence). Trimming removed 5 bases from V and 1 base from J; junction bases left unmatched: 5. The CDR3 has 15 amino acids. In its sample, this clone was seen a few times. 60 Vbeta and 13 Jbeta primers were used in PCR. Sequenced by immunoSEQ multiplex PCR; TCRdb stores in-frame clones only, minus some. The data hold 90,000 or so clones, with roughly 82% observed a single time. Source material: PBMCs. The TCR sequence derives from a man between 25 and 39 years old in good health and CMV-seropositive. The V call is TRBV19, the J call TRBJ2-7; 10 positions agree with TRBD1. The CDR3 DNA sequence: TGTGCCAGTAGTCCCGGGACAGGGGTGTCCTACGAGCAGTACTTC. Protein product: CASSPGTGVSYEQYF.